This entry features one T cell receptor (beta chain) sequence. This clone has a handful of counts. The antigen it recognizes is unknown. The input lacks base qualities; no much larger clone sits a single base away. The sample comes from a study of CD4 T cells in relation to SARS-CoV-2 and coronaviruses (dated by TCRdb to 2020 to 2022). In terms of the full investigation: In the ViraFEST assay, PBMCs were cultured with antigen for approximately eleven days, after which TCR beta CDR3s were sequenced to identify clonal expansions specific to the antigen. An HIV-1 Nef peptide pool or a culture without peptide was used as the negative reference condition. Patient-derived lymphoblastoid cell lines were used to map the HLA restriction of shared crossreactive spike epitopes. Memory CD4+ T cell crossreactivity between SARS-CoV-2 and common cold coronavirus spike proteins was assessed at the TCR clonotype level in the study. Samples from three pre-COVID donors and the naive versus memory experiments were sequenced with the Adaptive Biotechnologies TCR-sequencing kit; other data were Illumina-based. For other donors in the study, expansion assays were sequenced with a different, Illumina-based TCR-beta assay. Broader findings and caveats from the paper: Small numbers of patients and of tested TCRs limited the study. Compared with monoreactive clones, crossreactive clones had significantly weaker SARS-CoV-2-driven expansion, a result consistent with antigenic imprinting. Roughly 60% of donors had memory CD4+ clonotypes that crossrecognized SARS-CoV-2 and at least one common cold coronavirus spike. Because the crossreactivity analysis focused on spike protein, crossreactivity against other viral proteins was not assessed. Because no donor provided both pre-pandemic and post-infection samples, tracing the source of pre-existing responses was limited.

The library relied on the immunoSEQ multiplex PCR assay. In the source study's methods: Preprocessing removed nonproductive sequences and CDR3s not starting with C, not ending with F or W, or shorter than 7 amino acids. The MANAFEST web app identified antigen-specific clonotypes based on expansion compared with the reference and other culture wells. A clone counted as positive if significantly expanded in 2 of 3 replicate wells versus the reference culture at FDR below 0.05. For a clone to be considered positive, significant expansion relative to all other tandem wells and an odds ratio above 5 were also required. Pairwise Levenshtein distance, computed with the stringdist R package after three terminal residues were trimmed from each end, was used as the measure of CDR3 homology. In its TCRdb copy, this immuneACCESS table keeps in-frame sequences only and misses some clones. Where compared with another copy, unresolved V genes explain less than half of these, and the others have no known cause. V and J calls and clone size are those listed in that table; D and trimming were worked out from the DNA. For this sample there are 15,000 to 20,000 clones; 60% to 80% appear just once. The ten largest clones represent around 19% of the sample.

CD4+ T cells from unexposed donors were collected before the COVID-19 pandemic (2011-2018). Following 10 days of culture, the EasySep CD4+ T cell isolation kit was used to isolate CD4+ T cells. As cell numbers permitted, CD4+ T cells from unexposed donors were tested for reactivity to SARS-CoV-2 S and N and to four common cold coronavirus spike pools. Each well received millions of PBMCs, cultured in IMDM supplemented with approximately 4.5% human AB serum and around 10 IU/ml IL-2. Half of the culture medium was replaced with fresh IL-2-containing medium on days 3 and 7. Triplicate replicate wells were generally used for each peptide culture condition. Leukapheresis product for the unexposed donors was purchased commercially. Ficoll-Paque PLUS gradient centrifugation was used to isolate PBMCs from leukapheresis product or whole blood. PBMCs were either cryopreserved at -140°C or used fresh in the expansion assay. The QIAamp Micro DNA Kit was used to extract genomic DNA from the CD4+ T cells.

Cut back by 7 bases and 5 bases, the V and J ends lie 11 bases apart. Including cysteine and phenylalanine, the CDR3 has 12 amino acids. Only the CDR3 part of the read is kept: 36 bases, read in frame from the first base. Based on the germline V gene, the CDR1 and CDR2 sequences are WSHSY and SAAADI. The sample comprised CD4+ T cells from PBMCs, cultured in vitro. Recombination connected TRBV10-2 to TRBJ1-1, with the D gene not confidently named. The sequence was collected from a human donor in good health. The nucleotide sequence reads TGCGCCAGCAAATGGGGTCAGACTGAAGCTTTCTTT. The resulting protein is CASKWGQTEAFF.